This entry lists 5 T cell receptor beta chains sequenced from one sample in a study of blood T cell repertoires in COVID-19. TCRdb's table, derived via immunoSEQ multiplex PCR, lists solely in-frame clones and lacks some. The sample contains some 250,000 clones, about 83% of which appear only once. What was sequenced was peripheral blood. The source is a man younger than 40 who had recovered from COVID-19.

This rearrangement joins TRBV6-5 to TRBJ1-2; a weak D match, TRBD1 (6 bases). This CDR3 has 14 residues. Germline CDR1 and CDR2: MNHEY and SVGAGI. V lost 6 bases, J lost 3 bases, and 14 bases lay in between. The CDR3: CASRTTGTYYGYTF. The CDR3 coding sequence is TGTGCCAGCAGAACAACAGGGACCTACTATGGCTACACCTTC.

This clone was picked up a small number of times. This rearrangement joins TRBV7-2 to TRBJ2-7, with 10 bases aligning to TRBD2. V was pared by 2 bases and J by 3 bases, with 1 base of the junction left unmatched. The CDR3 runs to 14 residues. Germline V lookup: CDR1 SGHTA, CDR2 FQGNSA. The CDR3 nucleotides read TGTGCCAGCAGCTTAAGCGGGGGGGGCTACGAGCAGTACTTC. It is translated as CASSLSGGGYEQYF.

The CDR3 sequence: CASTQLGDQETQYF. CDR3 in DNA: TGTGCCAGCACCCAATTAGGGGATCAAGAGACCCAGTACTTC. The chain uses TRBV5-5 and TRBJ2-5, with D tentatively TRBD1 (5 bases). Germline CDR1 is SGHKS and CDR2 is YYEKEE (reference sequence). Trimming shortened V by 6 bases and J by 2 bases, and 14 bases separated the two germline ends. This CDR3 region has 14 residues.

The chain employs TRBV7-4 and TRBJ2-4, with D possibly being TRBD2 (6 bases). The germline V gene encodes CDR1 SGHVT and CDR2 SQSDAQ. This CDR3 region has 18 residues. V gave up 1 base and J gave up 0 bases, with 16 bases separating them. DNA of the CDR3: TGTGCCAGCAGCTTAGGCCATAGGGGACTTCTAGCCAAAAACATTCAGTACTTC. Its translation: CASSLGHRGLLAKNIQYF.

V is TRBV6-4 and J is TRBJ1-5; D gene uncertain. The CDR3 is 13 amino acids. Germline loops: CDR1 MRHNA, CDR2 SNTAGT. V lost 4 bases and J 4 bases, leaving 8 bases between the germline ends. CDR3 in amino acids: CASSVEPNQPQHF. CDR3 DNA: TGTGCCAGCAGTGTGGAGCCGAATCAGCCCCAGCATTTT.